This entry lists 29 T cell receptor beta chains sequenced from one sample in a study of cytomegalovirus exposure and HLA in healthy donors. Researchers ran the PCR with 60 Vbeta and 13 Jbeta primers. Sequencing was performed with immunoSEQ multiplex PCR; in TCRdb, only in-frame clones are kept and a portion is missing. Among under 200,000 clones listed, around 75% were seen once. The sequenced sample consisted of PBMCs. Receptors were obtained from a human donor in good health.

This chain joins TRBV19 and TRBJ1-3; D is undetermined. The CDR3 has 15 residues. Per germline, CDR1 LNHDA and CDR2 SQIVND (reference sequence). V was cut by 3 bases and J by 0 bases, with 9 bases left in between. CDR3: CASSMRQSSGNTIYF. The CDR3 DNA follows: TGTGCCAGTAGTATGCGGCAGAGCTCTGGAAACACCATATATTTT.

V usage is TRBV5-1 and J usage is TRBJ2-1, with D unresolved. The V end lost 6 bases, the J end lost 7 bases, and 11 bases lay between the germline ends. CDR1 is SGHRS, CDR2 YFSETQ, per germline. The CDR3 has 12 residues. The CDR3 coding sequence is TGCGCCAGCACCCCGCGCAGGAATGAGCAGTTCTTC. This translates into CASTPRRNEQFF.

The chain couples TRBV5-1 to TRBJ2-5, with D possibly TRBD2 on 5 matching bases. Germline V lookup: CDR1 SGHRS, CDR2 YFSETQ. Trimming took 4 bases from V and 5 from J, leaving 15 bases between them. This CDR3 has 14 residues. The CDR3 spells CASSPRGVEETQYF. The CDR3, as DNA: TGCGCCAGCAGCCCCCGGGGAGTCGAGGAGACCCAGTACTTC.

The V and J genes are TRBV5-1 and TRBJ1-2, with 7 positions matching TRBD1. The CDR3 has 15 residues. Per the germline V gene, CDR1 is SGHRS and CDR2 is YFSETQ. Trimming took 4 bases from V and 6 from J; bases not matched to a gene: 12. CDR3 DNA: TGCGCCAGCAGCCCACTGTCAACAGGGGATCATGGCTACACCTTC. Amino acids: CASSPLSTGDHGYTF.

The chain is built from TRBV6-5 and TRBJ2-7, with 10 bases identical to TRBD2. Germline V gives CDR1 MNHEY, CDR2 SVGAGI. CDR3 length: 16 amino acids. The J segment lost 1 base and the V segment lost 0 bases, leaving 3 bases of the junction unmatched. The CDR3 is CASSYSLAGESYEQYF. In nucleotides, the CDR3 is TGTGCCAGCAGTTACTCTCTAGCGGGGGAGTCCTACGAGCAGTACTTC.

This clone has a single count. The chain joins TRBV29-1 to TRBJ1-1; D is uncertain. The germline V and J ends were trimmed by 4 bases and 3 bases, with 6 bases remaining between them. The CDR3 length is 11 residues. The germline V gene encodes CDR1 SQVTM and CDR2 ANQGSEA. The chain's CDR3 is CSVVIYTEAFF. CDR3 coding DNA: TGCAGCGTTGTTATCTACACTGAAGCTTTCTTT.

This chain joins TRBV6-1 and TRBJ2-7; D remains ambiguous. The CDR3 extends over 15 amino acids. V gave up 2 bases and J gave up 4 bases, with 15 bases separating them. Germline loops: CDR1 MNHNS, CDR2 SASEGT. CDR3 residues: CASSELGLHAYEQYF. The CDR3 DNA sequence: TGTGCCAGCAGTGAACTCGGGTTACACGCATACGAGCAGTACTTC.

This clone was detected a few times. The chain is built from TRBV11-3 and TRBJ2-1; D is unclear. Germline values: CDR1 SGHNT, CDR2 YENEEA. Trimming removed 5 bases at V and 2 bases at J, with 10 bases between. This CDR3 region has 14 residues. The CDR3: CASSLNSAYNEQFF. The CDR3 DNA reads as TGTGCCAGCAGCCTTAACTCTGCCTACAATGAGCAGTTCTTC.

This clone occurred a few times. The V gene is TRBV6-5, the J gene TRBJ1-2, with 7 bases aligning to TRBD1. The CDR3 contains 14 residues. From germline, CDR1 is MNHEY and CDR2 SVGAGI. Trimming took 6 bases from V and 4 from J; bases not matched to a gene: 8. The CDR3 region has the DNA TGTGCCAGCAGCCTCACGACAGGGAGCTATGGCTACACCTTC. Its translation is CASSLTTGSYGYTF.

This clone was observed a single time. The chain has TRBV6-6 and TRBJ2-1; TRBD1 matches at 7 bases. This CDR3 is built from 12 residues. Germline CDR1 reads MNHNY; CDR2 reads SVGAGI (reference sequence). V gave up 7 bases and J gave up 7 bases; unmatched junction bases: 4. The CDR3 nucleotides are TGTGCCAGCAATCTACAGGGGAATGAGCAGTTCTTC. Amino acid sequence: CASNLQGNEQFF.

The CDR3 coding sequence is TGCGCCAGCAGCCGACTAGCCGGAGATACGCAGTATTTT. It specifies CASSRLAGDTQYF. This chain connects TRBV4-3 to TRBJ2-3, with 7 bases that match TRBD2. V was clipped by 4 bases and J by 5 bases; unmatched bases: 3. Per the germline V gene, CDR1 is LGHNA and CDR2 is YSLEER. CDR3 length: 13 amino acids.

There are a few counts of this clone. V usage is TRBV6-6 and J usage is TRBJ1-5, with D perhaps matching TRBD1 (5 bases). V was pared by 0 bases and J by 5 bases, with 8 bases between. CDR3 length equals 14 residues. Germline V lookup: CDR1 MNHNY, CDR2 SVGAGI (reference sequence). The chain's CDR3 is CASSYSQGYQPQHF. The CDR3 coding sequence is TGTGCCAGCAGTTACTCCCAGGGCTATCAGCCCCAGCATTTT.

This clone was counted between two and nine times. V and J are TRBV25-1 and TRBJ1-6, with 8 bases lining up with TRBD1. The germline V gene encodes CDR1 MGHDK and CDR2 SYGVNS. The CDR3 has 14 amino acids. V lost 4 bases, J lost 9 bases, and 5 bases stayed unmatched. The CDR3 is CASSADRVLSPLHF. The CDR3 DNA reads as TGTGCCAGCAGTGCGGACAGGGTGCTTTCACCCCTCCACTTT.

This chain links TRBV14 with TRBJ1-1; D perhaps matches TRBD1 (6 bases). From germline, CDR1 is SGHDN and CDR2 FVKESK. Trimming shortened V by 1 base and J by 3 bases, and 21 bases separated the two germline ends. The CDR3 spans 18 residues. In DNA, the CDR3 is TGTGCCAGCAGCCAAGCACACAGGGTGTTAGTTGGCGACACTGAAGCTTTCTTT. Amino acids: CASSQAHRVLVGDTEAFF.

This chain links TRBV10-2 with TRBJ2-2, with TRBD1 identical over 8 bases. The germline V gene has CDR1 WSHSY and CDR2 SAAADI. V was clipped by 2 bases and J by 0 bases; unmatched bases: 2. The CDR3 length is 16 residues. CDR3 in amino acids: CASSERDRTNTGELFF. The CDR3, as DNA: TGCGCCAGCAGTGAGCGGGACAGGACGAACACCGGGGAGCTGTTTTTT.

This clone came up a few times. This sequence joins TRBV2 and TRBJ1-1; D not certain. CDR3 length equals 15 residues. V was clipped by 1 base and J by 4 bases, with 13 bases between them. CDR1 and CDR2 (germline): SNHLY, FYNNEI. CDR3 loop: CASSEETVSGTEAFF. The CDR3, as DNA: TGTGCCAGCAGTGAAGAGACGGTGTCGGGCACTGAAGCTTTCTTT. The full variable domain, its missing parts supplied by reference TRBV2 and TRBJ1-1, is EPEVTQTPSHQVTQMGQEVILRCVPISNHLYFYWYRQILGQKVEFLVSFYNNEISEKSEIFDDQFSVERPDGSNFTLKIRSTKLEDSAMYFCASSEETVSGTEAFFGQGTRLTVV.

The rearrangement uses TRBV25-1 and TRBJ1-2; perhaps TRBD1 as D (6 bases). Trimming removed 4 bases from V and 3 bases from J, with 18 bases in between. Germline V gives CDR1 MGHDK, CDR2 SYGVNS. The CDR3 is 16 residues long. The CDR3 sequence is CASSGRGGAEDYGYTF. Here the CDR3 DNA reads TGTGCCAGCAGTGGGCGGGGGGGGGCAGAGGACTATGGCTACACCTTC.

This clone was picked up one time. The rearrangement uses TRBV7-9 and TRBJ1-2; 7 bases are a match to TRBD1. J lost 4 bases, V lost 5 bases, and 4 bases had no gene match. The CDR3 has 13 residues. Germline V gene data show CDR1 as SEHNR and CDR2 as FQNEAQ (reference sequence). The CDR3 here is CASSKGAIYGYTF. In nucleotides, the CDR3 is TGTGCCAGCAGCAAGGGGGCGATCTATGGCTACACCTTC.

V is TRBV19 and J is TRBJ2-7; D uncertain. Germline lookup yields CDR1 LNHDA and CDR2 SQIVND (reference sequence). Trimming stripped 4 bases from V and 0 bases from J, with 13 bases between. This CDR3 spans 15 amino acids. CDR3 sequence (DNA): TGTGCCAGTAGTAAGAATAGCCGAGGCTCCTACGAGCAGTACTTC. Protein sequence: CASSKNSRGSYEQYF.

This rearrangement joins TRBV6-1 to TRBJ2-7; D perhaps matches TRBD2 (6 bases). The CDR3 spans 11 residues. V lost 5 bases and J 6 bases, leaving 8 bases between the germline ends. Germline CDR1 reads MNHNS; CDR2 reads SASEGT. CDR3 region: CASSRGLEQYF. In DNA, the CDR3 is TGTGCCAGCAGTCGGGGACTCGAGCAGTACTTC.

The gene calls are TRBV5-1 and TRBJ2-5, with a weak D call TRBD1 (6 bases). The CDR3 spans 15 residues. V lost 3 bases, J lost 0 bases, and 12 bases lay in between. Germline V CDR1 and CDR2: SGHRS, YFSETQ. CDR3 DNA sequence: TGCGCCAGCAGCTCCGGGACACAGAACCAAGAGACCCAGTACTTC. The encoded protein is CASSSGTQNQETQYF.

This clone was seen once. The rearrangement joins TRBV6-5 to TRBJ1-6, with D perhaps TRBD1 (5 bases). This CDR3 has 14 amino acids. Trimming pared 5 bases from V and 5 bases from J, leaving 10 bases between. Germline CDR1 reads MNHEY; CDR2 reads SVGAGI. The CDR3 sequence is CASSPRVHNSPLHF. For the CDR3, the DNA is TGTGCCAGCAGTCCCAGGGTCCATAATTCACCCCTCCACTTT.

The rearrangement links TRBV18 to TRBJ1-5, with 11 bases aligning to TRBD1. Germline CDR1 KGHSH, CDR2 LQKENI. Trimming cost V 5 bases and J 4 bases; bases outside gene matches: 7. CDR3 size: 16 residues. CDR3 nucleotides: TGTGCCAGCTCAGCGGTAGGGACAGGGGGTAATCAGCCCCAGCATTTT. Translating gives CASSAVGTGGNQPQHF.

This sequence joins TRBV6-6 and TRBJ2-5; 12 nucleotides agree with TRBD2. The CDR3 totals 16 residues. Germline CDR1 reads MNHNY; CDR2 reads SVGAGI (reference sequence). The junction had 8 bases not matched to a gene; V was cut back by 7 bases and J by 2 bases. CDR3 region: CASIRGLAGIQETQYF. In DNA, the CDR3 is TGTGCCAGCATCCGAGGACTAGCGGGGATTCAAGAGACCCAGTACTTC.

This chain connects TRBV4-2 to TRBJ1-5; D call uncertain. The CDR3 contains 15 residues. V was cut by 0 bases and J by 4 bases, with 10 bases left in between. Germline values: CDR1 LGHNA, CDR2 YNFKEQ. Here the CDR3 reads CASSQDRRINQPQHF. Written as DNA, the CDR3 is TGTGCCAGCAGCCAAGATCGGAGGATAAATCAGCCCCAGCATTTT.

Regarding this clone: The same CDR3 arises from other DNA sequences in this sample as well. V gene TRBV6-5 combines with J gene TRBJ2-7; D perhaps matches TRBD2 (7 bases). CDR3 length equals 13 residues. Trimming pared 2 bases from V and 4 bases from J, leaving 9 bases between. Germline V gene lookup returns CDR1 MNHEY and CDR2 SVGAGI. CDR3 DNA sequence: TGTGCCAGCAGTTACAGGGGGGGGTACGAGCAGTACTTC. This gives the protein CASSYRGGYEQYF.

The rearrangement joins TRBV5-1 to TRBJ1-1; D may be TRBD1 (5 bases). Germline CDR1 reads SGHRS; CDR2 reads YFSETQ. The CDR3 loop spans 16 amino acids. Deletions cut 4 bases from V and 1 base from J, with 17 bases between. The CDR3 bases are TGCGCCAGCAGCCCTGGTTGGGGTAGGGGGAACACTGAAGCTTTCTTT. Amino acid sequence: CASSPGWGRGNTEAFF.

This chain connects TRBV7-2 to TRBJ1-2, with a possible D match to TRBD1 (5 bases). CDR3 size: 13 residues. From germline, CDR1 is SGHTA and CDR2 FQGNSA. Trimming took off 1 base at V and 3 bases at J, with 6 bases between the two ends. The CDR3 bases are TGTGCCAGCAGCTTAGGACAGCACTATGGCTACACCTTC. Translated: CASSLGQHYGYTF.

This chain links TRBV7-2 with TRBJ2-7; the match to TRBD2 covers 9 bases. The CDR3 consists of 15 residues. Germline V gene data show CDR1 as SGHTA and CDR2 as FQGNSA. V lost 6 bases to trimming and J lost 6 bases; unmatched junction nucleotides: 12. The CDR3 loop reads CASSYSGGPRGEQYF. In DNA, the CDR3 is TGTGCCAGCAGTTATAGCGGGGGTCCCAGGGGCGAGCAGTACTTC.